The next 30 T cell receptor beta chains were all read from a single sample in a study of blood T cell repertoires in COVID-19. TCRdb's table, derived via immunoSEQ multiplex PCR, lists solely in-frame clones and lacks some. This table holds some 230,000 clones, around 84% found once. Sequencing was carried out using peripheral blood. The receptors originated from a man aged 40-55 years with acute or convalescent COVID-19.

The gene calls are TRBV25-1 and TRBJ1-2, with 11 bases fitting TRBD1. V was clipped by 2 bases and J by 1 base; unmatched bases: 3. This CDR3 has 16 amino acids. Germline CDR1 MGHDK, CDR2 SYGVNS. The CDR3 loop reads CASSEPGTGGNYGYTF. CDR3 DNA: TGTGCCAGCAGTGAACCCGGGACAGGGGGTAACTATGGCTACACCTTC.

The chain couples TRBV13 to TRBJ1-1; no clear D. V was pared by 3 bases and J by 4 bases, with 15 bases between. The length of the CDR3 is 15 residues. Germline V gene data show CDR1 as PRHDT and CDR2 as FYEKMQ (reference sequence). In DNA, the CDR3 is TGTGCCAGCAGCTTTATCTCGGGAGGGTTCACTGAAGCTTTCTTT. It is translated as CASSFISGGFTEAFF.

The genes are TRBV10-3 and TRBJ2-7; 14 nucleotides line up with TRBD2. Germline trimming cut 0 bases from V and 5 bases from J; bases unmatched to any gene: 6. This CDR3 is built from 17 residues. The germline V gene has CDR1 ENHRY and CDR2 SYGVKD. The CDR3 is CAISESLGTSGGHEQYF. The DNA of the CDR3 is TGTGCCATCAGTGAGTCTTTAGGGACTAGCGGGGGACACGAGCAGTACTTC.

The CDR3 spells CASRGPDRNSYNEQFF. In DNA, the CDR3 is TGTGCCAGCAGGGGTCCGGACAGAAACTCCTACAATGAGCAGTTCTTC. The rearrangement links TRBV5-6 to TRBJ2-1; D is possibly TRBD1 (6 bases). The CDR3 loop spans 16 amino acids. The germline gives CDR1 SGHDT, CDR2 YYEEEE. V dropped 5 bases and J dropped 0 bases, with 15 bases sitting between them.

This chain links TRBV9 with TRBJ1-1; TRBD1 matches 7 bases. V lost 4 bases to trimming and J lost 4 bases; unmatched junction nucleotides: 13. This CDR3 has 16 residues. Germline lookup yields CDR1 SGDLS and CDR2 YYNGEE. The CDR3 protein is CASSRKGGGRGTEAFF. DNA for the CDR3: TGTGCCAGCAGCCGAAAAGGGGGCGGCAGGGGCACTGAAGCTTTCTTT.

V is TRBV7-9 and J is TRBJ2-2; 9 bases agree with TRBD1. J was trimmed by 5 bases and V by 5 bases; bases with no gene match: 6. Germline CDR1 SEHNR, CDR2 FQNEAQ (reference sequence). CDR3 size: 15 residues. CDR3 protein: CASSPGQGPTGELFF. CDR3 DNA: TGTGCCAGCAGCCCGGGACAGGGCCCAACCGGGGAGCTGTTTTTT.

The genes are TRBV18 and TRBJ2-3; 8 nucleotides match TRBD1. Germline lookup yields CDR1 KGHSH and CDR2 LQKENI. CDR3 length: 17 residues. J gave up 1 base and V 2 bases, and 8 bases lay outside the gene matches. CDR3 bases: TGTGCCAGCTCACCAGGACAGGGTGGTGTCGGCACAGATACGCAGTATTTT. Protein product: CASSPGQGGVGTDTQYF.

This sequence joins TRBV6-6 and TRBJ1-2; D not certain. The V end lost 0 bases, the J end lost 2 bases, and 10 bases lay between the germline ends. CDR1 is MNHNY, CDR2 SVGAGI, per germline (reference sequence). This CDR3 contains 15 residues. CDR3 loop: CASSYSRFQNYGYTF. The CDR3, as DNA: TGTGCCAGCAGTTACTCGAGGTTTCAGAACTATGGCTACACCTTC.

The genes are TRBV11-1 and TRBJ2-7, with a tentative D call TRBD1 (6 bases). CDR1 and CDR2 (germline): SGHAT, FQDESV (reference sequence). V gave up 5 bases and J gave up 6 bases, with 11 bases separating them. The CDR3 sequence is 12 residues long. CDR3 residues: CASSLRQAEQYF. The CDR3 DNA follows: TGTGCCAGCAGCCTACGACAGGCCGAGCAGTACTTC.

The rearrangement uses TRBV6-5 and TRBJ2-7; 7 bases are shared with TRBD1. This CDR3 contains 13 residues. Germline loops: CDR1 MNHEY, CDR2 SVGAGI. The V gene end was trimmed by 6 bases and the J gene end by 3 bases; junction bases not matched to a gene: 5. The CDR3 sequence: CASSRTGVYEQYF. DNA of the CDR3: TGTGCCAGCAGCCGCACAGGGGTCTACGAGCAGTACTTC.

This clone was detected only a few times. The chain couples TRBV4-1 to TRBJ1-2, with 8 bases matching TRBD1. V lost 1 base, J lost 3 bases, and 13 bases stayed unmatched. The CDR3 runs 18 residues. Germline V gives CDR1 MGHRA, CDR2 YSYEKL. CDR3 bases: TGCGCCAGCAGCCAAGTTCTACCGGACAGGGCAGACGACTATGGCTACACCTTC. This gives the protein CASSQVLPDRADDYGYTF.

The chain combines TRBV2 with TRBJ2-3; 7 bases match TRBD2. Germline loops: CDR1 SNHLY, CDR2 FYNNEI. The CDR3 spans 16 residues. Trimming cost V 0 bases and J 3 bases; bases outside gene matches: 6. The CDR3 sequence is CASSEARSGATDTQYF. The CDR3 DNA is TGTGCCAGCAGTGAAGCGCGGAGCGGGGCAACAGATACGCAGTATTTT.

The rearrangement links TRBV3-1 (or the pseudogene TRBV3-2) to TRBJ2-5, with no clear D. This CDR3 has 12 amino acids. CDR1 and CDR2 from the germline V gene are LGHDT and YNNKEL (reference sequence). V lost 4 bases, J lost 5 bases, and 8 bases lay in between. As DNA, the CDR3 is TGTGCCAGCAGCCCCCTGAGGGAGACCCAGTACTTC. Protein: CASSPLRETQYF.

The chain employs TRBV9 and TRBJ2-3; D possibly corresponds to TRBD2 (6 bases). Trimming shortened V by 2 bases and J by 0 bases, and 10 bases separated the two germline ends. CDR1 is SGDLS, CDR2 YYNGEE, per germline. This CDR3 is 15 amino acids long. DNA for the CDR3: TGTGCCAGCAGCGTCGAAGGGACTAGCACAGATACGCAGTATTTT. Encoded protein: CASSVEGTSTDTQYF. The full variable domain, its missing parts supplied by reference TRBV9 and TRBJ2-3, is DSGVTQTPKHLITATGQRVTLRCSPRSGDLSVYWYQQSLDQGLQFLIQYYNGEERAKGNILERFSAQQFPDLHSELNLSSLELGDSALYFCASSVEGTSTDTQYFGPGTRLTVL.

V gene TRBV6-5 combines with J gene TRBJ1-3; the D is unclear. There are 14 residues in the CDR3. V shed 6 bases and J shed 10 bases, with 19 bases lying between them. The germline V gene has CDR1 MNHEY and CDR2 SVGAGI. CDR3 amino acids: CASRGDTSGWTIYF. CDR3 DNA sequence: TGTGCCAGCAGGGGAGACACCTCTGGGTGGACCATATATTTT.

The chain carries TRBV7-2 and TRBJ1-1, with a weak D call TRBD1 (6 bases). V lost 6 bases to trimming and J lost 4 bases, with 21 bases between them. The length of the CDR3 is 16 residues. Per germline, CDR1 SGHTA and CDR2 FQGNSA. CDR3 sequence: CASRTTGTQGGTEAFF. The CDR3 coding sequence is TGTGCCAGCAGAACAACAGGGACCCAAGGGGGCACTGAAGCTTTCTTT.

CDR3: CASSRPNLRNTGELFF. CDR3 in DNA: TGTGCCAGCAGCCGCCCGAACTTACGGAACACCGGGGAGCTGTTTTTT. The genes are TRBV7-9 and TRBJ2-2; D remains unclear. Germline CDR1 and CDR2: SEHNR and FQNEAQ (reference sequence). V lost 5 bases, J lost 1 base, and 14 bases lay in between. The CDR3 runs 16 residues.

The V gene is TRBV18, the J gene TRBJ2-7; 10 bases agree with TRBD2. CDR3 length: 15 residues. CDR1 is KGHSH and CDR2 is LQKENI in the germline V gene. The trim removed 4 bases at V and 2 bases at J, leaving 5 bases unmatched. CDR3 DNA sequence: TGTGCCAGCTCACGTACTAGCGGGGAAGCCTACGAGCAGTACTTC. Translating gives CASSRTSGEAYEQYF.

This sequence joins TRBV29-1 and TRBJ1-1; 8 bases map to TRBD1. V lost 8 bases to trimming and J lost 0 bases; unmatched junction nucleotides: 20. This CDR3 region has 18 residues. Germline assignment: CDR1 SQVTM and CDR2 ANQGSEA. CDR3 bases: TGCAGCTATTCACAACATCTCCGGGACAGGAGCATGAACACTGAAGCTTTCTTT. Amino acids: CSYSQHLRDRSMNTEAFF.

V is TRBV23-1 and J is TRBJ1-1; D might be TRBD1 (5 bases). Being an ORF, TRBV23-1 has a function that is uncertain. V lost 0 bases and J lost 9, with 14 bases in between. The CDR3 covers 14 residues. The CDR3 DNA follows: TGCGCCAGCAGTCAATCGCGCCAGGGCGGTAAAGCTTTCTTT. Translated, it gives CASSQSRQGGKAFF.

V and J are TRBV7-3 and TRBJ1-1; 8 bases map to TRBD1. Germline V gene sequence: CDR1 SGHTA, CDR2 FQGTGA. Germline trimming cut 4 bases from V and 1 base from J; bases unmatched to any gene: 2. The CDR3 runs to 14 residues. CDR3 nucleotides: TGTGCCAGCAGCTCAGGGGGCGAGAACACTGAAGCTTTCTTT. This sequence encodes CASSSGGENTEAFF.

This clone showed up just a few times. The chain couples TRBV5-4 to TRBJ1-1, with 8 nucleotides matching TRBD1. J lost 1 base, V lost 4 bases, and 9 bases had no gene match. Germline lookup yields CDR1 SGHNT and CDR2 YYREEE (reference sequence). The CDR3 contains 16 residues. Here the CDR3 DNA reads TGTGCCAGCAGCCCGGACAGGGTTTTGGCGAACACTGAAGCTTTCTTT. It is translated as CASSPDRVLANTEAFF.

J is TRBJ1-5 and V is TRBV5-6, with D perhaps TRBD1 (6 bases). V lost 4 bases to trimming and J lost 4 bases, with 21 bases between them. CDR1 and CDR2 from the germline V gene are SGHDT and YYEEEE. This CDR3 is built from 17 residues. The CDR3 DNA reads as TGTGCCAGCAGCCCCCACGGGGAGGGGGTCGGGAATCAGCCCCAGCATTTT. It codes for CASSPHGEGVGNQPQHF.

This chain uses TRBV6-5 with TRBJ1-3; TRBD1 might be the D (6 bases). CDR3 length: 13 amino acids. V was pared by 9 bases and J by 1 base, with 10 bases between. Germline V gives CDR1 MNHEY, CDR2 SVGAGI. The chain's CDR3 is CASYRESGNTIYF. CDR3 bases: TGTGCCAGTTACAGGGAATCTGGAAACACCATATATTTT.

This clone has just one count. This chain connects TRBV6-6 to TRBJ2-5, with 9 positions matching TRBD2. Germline V gene data show CDR1 as MNHNY and CDR2 as SVGAGI (reference sequence). The CDR3 covers 15 residues. V dropped 5 bases and J dropped 5; count of bases not matched to a gene: 9. This CDR3 reads CASSPSGGLGETQYF. The CDR3, as DNA: TGTGCCAGCAGTCCCAGCGGGGGGTTGGGGGAGACCCAGTACTTC.

The rearrangement links TRBV7-9 to TRBJ2-7; 11 nucleotides agree with TRBD1. Germline V CDR1 and CDR2: SEHNR, FQNEAQ (reference sequence). V was pared by 4 bases and J by 3 bases, with 2 bases of the junction left unmatched. The CDR3 runs 14 residues. Written as DNA, the CDR3 is TGTGCCAGCAGCTGGGGGACAGGGGGCTACGAGCAGTACTTC. Protein sequence: CASSWGTGGYEQYF. Using reference TRBV7-9 and TRBJ2-7 for the parts outside the CDR3, the full variable domain is DTGVSQNPRHKITKRGQNVTFRCDPISEHNRLYWYRQTLGQGPEFLTYFQNEAQLEKSRLLSDRFSAERPKGSFSTLEIQRTEQGDSAMYLCASSWGTGGYEQYFGPGTRLTVT.

This clone was recorded only once. The same CDR3 arises from other DNA sequences in this sample as well. The chain recombines TRBV18 with TRBJ1-2; 7 bases are shared with TRBD1. The CDR3 is 14 residues long. CDR1 is KGHSH and CDR2 is LQKENI in the germline V gene. The ends lost 3 bases at V and 3 bases at J; junction bases unmatched: 4. In DNA form, the CDR3 reads TGTGCCAGCTCACCCCTAGACAGGGACTATGGCTACACCTTC. Its translation: CASSPLDRDYGYTF. The full variable domain, in which reference TRBV18 and TRBJ1-2 provide the parts outside the CDR3, is NAGVMQNPRHLVRRRGQEARLRCSPMKGHSHVYWYRQLPEEGLKFMVYLQKENIIDESGMPKERFSAEFPKEGPSILRIQQVVRGDSAAYFCASSPLDRDYGYTFGSGTRLTVV.

The chain employs TRBV5-6 and TRBJ2-2; no clear D gene. Looked up from germline, CDR1 is SGHDT and CDR2 is YYEEEE. The V and J ends lost 0 bases and 8 bases respectively, with 11 bases between them. The CDR3 length is 14 residues. CDR3 sequence: CASSLDRITGELFF. The CDR3, as DNA: TGTGCCAGCAGCTTGGATCGCATTACTGGGGAGCTGTTTTTT.

The V gene is TRBV29-1, the J gene TRBJ2-1, with D perhaps matching TRBD2 (6 bases). The ends were cut back, 4 bases at V and 5 bases at J, with 12 bases in the middle. The germline CDR1 and CDR2 sequences are SQVTM and ANQGSEA. The CDR3 loop spans 13 amino acids. The CDR3 here is CSVVGDWNNEQFF. CDR3 sequence (DNA): TGCAGCGTTGTAGGGGACTGGAACAATGAGCAGTTCTTC.

The gene calls are TRBV9 and TRBJ2-7; maybe TRBD1 (5 bases). The V end was cut by 0 bases, the J end by 6 bases, with 10 bases between. This CDR3 comprises 13 residues. Germline loops: CDR1 SGDLS, CDR2 YYNGEE. The DNA of the CDR3 is TGTGCCAGCAGCGTAGATTATAGGGGCGAGCAGTACTTC. It translates to CASSVDYRGEQYF.